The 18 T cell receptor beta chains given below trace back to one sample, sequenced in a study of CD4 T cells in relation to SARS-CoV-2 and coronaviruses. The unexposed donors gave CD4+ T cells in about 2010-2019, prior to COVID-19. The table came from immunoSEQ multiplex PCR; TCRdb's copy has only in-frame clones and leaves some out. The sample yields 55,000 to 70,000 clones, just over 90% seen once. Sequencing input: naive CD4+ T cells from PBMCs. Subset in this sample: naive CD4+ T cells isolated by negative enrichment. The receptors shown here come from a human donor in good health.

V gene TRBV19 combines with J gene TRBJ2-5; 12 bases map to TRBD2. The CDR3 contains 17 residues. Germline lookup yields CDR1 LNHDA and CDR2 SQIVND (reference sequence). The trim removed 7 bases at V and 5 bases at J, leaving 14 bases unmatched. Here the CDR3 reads CASNPGLAGPLRETQYF. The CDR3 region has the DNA TGTGCCAGTAATCCGGGACTAGCGGGCCCCCTAAGGGAGACCCAGTACTTC. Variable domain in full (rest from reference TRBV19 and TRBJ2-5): DGGITQSPKYLFRKEGQNVTLSCEQNLNHDAMYWYRQDPGQGLRLIYYSQIVNDFQKGDIAEGYSVSREKKESFPLTVTSAQKNPTAFYLCASNPGLAGPLRETQYFGPGTRLLVL.

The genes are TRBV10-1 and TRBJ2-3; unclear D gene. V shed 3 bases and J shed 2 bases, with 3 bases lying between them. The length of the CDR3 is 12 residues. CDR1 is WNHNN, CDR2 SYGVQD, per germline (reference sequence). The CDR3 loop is CASSDNTDTQYF. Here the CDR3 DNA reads TGCGCCAGCAGTGACAACACAGATACGCAGTATTTT.

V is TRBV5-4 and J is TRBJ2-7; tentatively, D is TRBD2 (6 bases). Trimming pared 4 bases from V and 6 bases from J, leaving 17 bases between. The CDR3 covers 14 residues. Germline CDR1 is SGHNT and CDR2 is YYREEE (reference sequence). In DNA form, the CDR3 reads TGTGCCAGCAGCCGGGGGAGGAGGGATGGCGAGCAGTACTTC. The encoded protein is CASSRGRRDGEQYF.

DNA for the CDR3: TGTGCCAGCAAGCTTAGTGGCGGGAGCTCCTACAATGAGCAGTTCTTC. This codes for CASKLSGGSSYNEQFF. The rearrangement uses TRBV7-9 and TRBJ2-1, with 7 bases lining up with TRBD2. CDR3 length equals 16 residues. Trimming cost V 7 bases and J 0 bases; bases outside gene matches: 9. CDR1 is SEHNR, CDR2 FQNEAQ, per germline (reference sequence).

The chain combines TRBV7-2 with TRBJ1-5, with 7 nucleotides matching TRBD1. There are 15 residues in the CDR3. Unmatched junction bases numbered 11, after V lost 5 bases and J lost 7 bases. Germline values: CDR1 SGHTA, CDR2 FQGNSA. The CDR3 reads CASSRTGDVYQPQHF. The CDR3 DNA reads TGTGCCAGCAGCCGGACAGGCGATGTATACCAGCCCCAGCATTTT. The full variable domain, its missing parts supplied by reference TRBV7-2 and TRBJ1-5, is GAGVSQSPSNKVTEKGKDVELRCDPISGHTALYWYRQSLGQGLEFLIYFQGNSAPDKSGLPSDRFSAERTGGSVSTLTIQRTQQEDSAVYLCASSRTGDVYQPQHFGDGTRLSIL.

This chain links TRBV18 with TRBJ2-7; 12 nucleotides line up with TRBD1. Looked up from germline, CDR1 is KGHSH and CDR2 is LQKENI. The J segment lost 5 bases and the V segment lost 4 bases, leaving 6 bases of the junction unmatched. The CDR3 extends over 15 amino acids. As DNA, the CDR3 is TGTGCCAGCTCACTATTAGGGACAGGGGGCGACGAGCAGTACTTC. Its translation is CASSLLGTGGDEQYF.

In nucleotides, the CDR3 is TGCGCCAGCAGCCTGCTGGGACAGGCGACCTACAATGAGCAGTTCTTC. It specifies CASSLLGQATYNEQFF. The rearrangement joins TRBV5-1 to TRBJ2-1, with 8 bases aligning to TRBD1. Per germline, CDR1 SGHRS and CDR2 YFSETQ. This CDR3 has 16 residues. V shed 4 bases, J shed 2 bases, and the junction held 8 bases outside the gene matches.

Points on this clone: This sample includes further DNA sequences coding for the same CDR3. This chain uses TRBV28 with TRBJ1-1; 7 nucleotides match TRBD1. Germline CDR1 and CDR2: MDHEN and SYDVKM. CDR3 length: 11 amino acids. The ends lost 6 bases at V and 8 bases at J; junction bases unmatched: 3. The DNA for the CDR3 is TGTGCCAGCAGCCTACAGGGGGAAGCTTTCTTT. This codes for CASSLQGEAFF.

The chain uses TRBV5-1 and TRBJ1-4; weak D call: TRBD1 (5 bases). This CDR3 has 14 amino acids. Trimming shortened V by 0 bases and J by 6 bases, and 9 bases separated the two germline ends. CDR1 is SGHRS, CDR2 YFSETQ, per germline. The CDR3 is CASSLAGTDEKLFF. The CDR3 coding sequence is TGCGCCAGCAGCTTGGCCGGGACGGATGAAAAACTGTTTTTT.

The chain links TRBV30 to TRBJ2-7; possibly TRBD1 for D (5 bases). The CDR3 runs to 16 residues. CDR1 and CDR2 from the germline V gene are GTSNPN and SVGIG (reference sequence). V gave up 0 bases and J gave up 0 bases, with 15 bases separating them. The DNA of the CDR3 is TGTGCCTGGAGTGTACCAGAGACAGCGCACTCCTACGAGCAGTACTTC. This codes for CAWSVPETAHSYEQYF. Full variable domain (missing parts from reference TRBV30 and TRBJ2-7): SQTIHQWPATLVQPVGSPLSLECTVEGTSNPNLYWYRQAAGRGLQLLFYSVGIGQISSEVPQNLSASRPQDRQFILSSKKLLLSDSGFYLCAWSVPETAHSYEQYFGPGTRLTVT.

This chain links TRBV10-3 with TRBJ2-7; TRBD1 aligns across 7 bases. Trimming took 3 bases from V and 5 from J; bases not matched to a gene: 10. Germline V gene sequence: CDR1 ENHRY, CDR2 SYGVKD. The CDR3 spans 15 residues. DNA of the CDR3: TGTGCCATCAGTGATACAAGACAGGGCCGGGACGAGCAGTACTTC. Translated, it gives CAISDTRQGRDEQYF.

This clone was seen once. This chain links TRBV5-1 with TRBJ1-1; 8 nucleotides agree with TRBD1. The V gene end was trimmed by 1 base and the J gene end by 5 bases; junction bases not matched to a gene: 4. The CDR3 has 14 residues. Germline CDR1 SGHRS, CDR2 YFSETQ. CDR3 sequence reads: CASSLQGARTEAFF. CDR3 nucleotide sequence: TGCGCCAGCAGCTTGCAGGGGGCGCGAACTGAAGCTTTCTTT.

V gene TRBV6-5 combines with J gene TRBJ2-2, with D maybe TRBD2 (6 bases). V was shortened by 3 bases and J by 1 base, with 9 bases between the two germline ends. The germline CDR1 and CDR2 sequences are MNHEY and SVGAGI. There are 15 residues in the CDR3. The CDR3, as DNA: TGTGCCAGCAGTTATCGCGGGATGAACACCGGGGAGCTGTTTTTT. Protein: CASSYRGMNTGELFF.

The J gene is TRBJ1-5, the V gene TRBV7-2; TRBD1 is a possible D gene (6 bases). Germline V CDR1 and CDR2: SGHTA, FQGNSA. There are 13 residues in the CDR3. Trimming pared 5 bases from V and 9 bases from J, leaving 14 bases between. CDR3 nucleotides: TGTGCCAGCAGCCCTGGACAGATTGGGCCCCAGCATTTT. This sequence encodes CASSPGQIGPQHF.

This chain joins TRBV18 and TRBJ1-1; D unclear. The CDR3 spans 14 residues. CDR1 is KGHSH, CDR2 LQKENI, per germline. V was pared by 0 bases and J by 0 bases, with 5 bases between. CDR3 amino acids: CASSPPTVNTEAFF. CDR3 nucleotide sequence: TGTGCCAGCTCACCACCGACGGTGAACACTGAAGCTTTCTTT.

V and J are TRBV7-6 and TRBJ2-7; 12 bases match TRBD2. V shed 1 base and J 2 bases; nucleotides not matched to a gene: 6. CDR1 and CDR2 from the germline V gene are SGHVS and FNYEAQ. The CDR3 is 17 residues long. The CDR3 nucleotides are TGTGCCAGCAGCTTAGGACTAGCGGGGGAAATTCCCTACGAGCAGTACTTC. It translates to CASSLGLAGEIPYEQYF.

The CDR3: CASSLDNSYEQYF. The CDR3 nucleotides read TGCGCCAGCAGCTTGGACAATTCCTACGAGCAGTACTTC. The rearrangement links TRBV5-1 to TRBJ2-7; D unresolved. The germline CDR1 and CDR2 sequences are SGHRS and YFSETQ. The CDR3 loop spans 13 amino acids. V dropped 0 bases and J dropped 1 base, with 5 bases sitting between them. Based on the CDR3 plus reference TRBV5-1 and TRBJ2-7, the full variable domain is KAGVTQTPRYLIKTRGQQVTLSCSPISGHRSVSWYQQTPGQGLQFLFEYFSETQRNKGNFPGRFSGRQFSNSRSEMNVSTLELGDSALYLCASSLDNSYEQYFGPGTRLTVT.

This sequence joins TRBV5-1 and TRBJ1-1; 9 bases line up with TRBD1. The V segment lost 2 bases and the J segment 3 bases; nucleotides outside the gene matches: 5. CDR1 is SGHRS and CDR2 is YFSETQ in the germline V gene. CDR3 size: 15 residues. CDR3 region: CASSLQQGADTEAFF. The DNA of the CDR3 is TGCGCCAGCAGCTTACAACAGGGGGCGGACACTGAAGCTTTCTTT.